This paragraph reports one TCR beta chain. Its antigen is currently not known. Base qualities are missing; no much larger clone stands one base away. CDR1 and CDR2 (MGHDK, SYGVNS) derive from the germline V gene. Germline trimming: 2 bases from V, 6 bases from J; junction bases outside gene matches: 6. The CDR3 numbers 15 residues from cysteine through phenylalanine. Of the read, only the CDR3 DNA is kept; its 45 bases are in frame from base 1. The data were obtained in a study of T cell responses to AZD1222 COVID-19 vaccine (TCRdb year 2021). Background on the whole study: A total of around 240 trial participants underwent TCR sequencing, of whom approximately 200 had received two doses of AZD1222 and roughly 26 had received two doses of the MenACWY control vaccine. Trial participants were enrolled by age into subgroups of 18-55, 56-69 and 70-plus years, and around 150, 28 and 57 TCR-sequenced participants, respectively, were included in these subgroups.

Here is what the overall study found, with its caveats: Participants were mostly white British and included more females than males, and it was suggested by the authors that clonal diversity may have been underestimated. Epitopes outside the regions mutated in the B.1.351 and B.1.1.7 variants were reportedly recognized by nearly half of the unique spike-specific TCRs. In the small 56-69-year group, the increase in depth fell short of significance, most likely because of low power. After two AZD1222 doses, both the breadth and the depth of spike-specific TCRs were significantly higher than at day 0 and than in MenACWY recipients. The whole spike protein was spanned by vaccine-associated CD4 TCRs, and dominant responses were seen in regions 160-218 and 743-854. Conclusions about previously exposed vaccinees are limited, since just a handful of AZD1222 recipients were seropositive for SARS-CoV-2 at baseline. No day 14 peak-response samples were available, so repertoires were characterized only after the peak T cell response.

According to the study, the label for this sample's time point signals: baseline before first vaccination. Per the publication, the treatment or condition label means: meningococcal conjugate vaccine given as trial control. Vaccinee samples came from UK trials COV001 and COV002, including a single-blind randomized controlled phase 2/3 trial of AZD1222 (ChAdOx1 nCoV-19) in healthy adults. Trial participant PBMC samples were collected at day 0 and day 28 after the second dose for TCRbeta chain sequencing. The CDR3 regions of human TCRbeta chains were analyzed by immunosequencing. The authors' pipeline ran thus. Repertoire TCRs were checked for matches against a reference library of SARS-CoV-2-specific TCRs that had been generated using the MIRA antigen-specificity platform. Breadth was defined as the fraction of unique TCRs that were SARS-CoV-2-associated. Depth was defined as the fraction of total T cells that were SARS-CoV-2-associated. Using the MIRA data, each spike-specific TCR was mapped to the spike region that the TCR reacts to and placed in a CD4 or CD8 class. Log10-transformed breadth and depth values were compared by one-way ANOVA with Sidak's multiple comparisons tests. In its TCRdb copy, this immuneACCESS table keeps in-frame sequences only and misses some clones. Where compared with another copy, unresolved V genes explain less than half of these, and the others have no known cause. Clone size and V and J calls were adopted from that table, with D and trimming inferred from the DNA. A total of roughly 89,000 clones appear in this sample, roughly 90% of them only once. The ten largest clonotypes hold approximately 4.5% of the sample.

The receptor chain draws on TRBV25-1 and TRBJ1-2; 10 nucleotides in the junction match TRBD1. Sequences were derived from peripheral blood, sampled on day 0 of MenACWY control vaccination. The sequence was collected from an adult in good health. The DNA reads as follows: TGTGCCAGCAGTGAACCAGGGACAGGGGCACATGGCTACACCTTC. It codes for CASSEPGTGAHGYTF.